This T cell receptor beta chain was found in a study of blood T cell repertoires in COVID-19. TCRdb's copy holds only in-frame clones and misses some; the assay was immunoSEQ multiplex PCR. The table has about 170,000 clones, more than 75% seen once. The trim removed 0 bases at V and 5 bases at J, leaving 3 bases unmatched. CDR1 is SGHTS and CDR2 is YDEGEE in the germline V gene. This CDR3 comprises 14 residues. This TCR was recovered from a man in his fifties or sixties who had recovered from COVID-19. Source material: peripheral blood. The J gene is TRBJ1-1, the V gene TRBV5-8; 8 bases are shared with TRBD1. CDR3 in DNA: TGTGCCAGCAGCTTGGACAGGGGGAGAACTGAAGCTTTCTTT. Protein sequence: CASSLDRGRTEAFF.